This TCR beta chain was recorded in a study of blood T cell repertoires in COVID-19. About the study: Some COVID-19 samples were acute and others convalescent; all came from the United States, Italy and Spain.

The data were produced by immunoSEQ multiplex PCR, yet TCRdb's version contains in-frame clones alone and is incomplete. Counted here are 150,000 to 200,000 clones, roughly 82% occurring once; the ten biggest clones make up approximately 9.9%. Donors in Cohort 3 counted as recovered after two negative PCRs, clearance, or symptom resolution. This clone was seen a few times. V was shortened by 3 bases and J by 5 bases, with 13 bases between the two germline ends. The germline V gene has CDR1 LNHDA and CDR2 SQIVND (reference sequence). The CDR3 is 15 residues long. Specimen: PBMCs or T cells enriched from blood (not recorded which). The rearrangement uses TRBV19 and TRBJ2-2, with D possibly being TRBD1 (6 bases). The TCR was taken from a man aged 50-60 years who had recovered from COVID-19. The CDR3 reads CASSINDRTTGELFF. The CDR3 DNA reads TGTGCCAGTAGTATTAATGACAGGACTACCGGGGAGCTGTTTTTT. The whole variable domain, filled in from reference TRBV19 and TRBJ2-2, reads DGGITQSPKYLFRKEGQNVTLSCEQNLNHDAMYWYRQDPGQGLRLIYYSQIVNDFQKGDIAEGYSVSREKKESFPLTVTSAQKNPTAFYLCASSINDRTTGELFFGEGSRLTVL.